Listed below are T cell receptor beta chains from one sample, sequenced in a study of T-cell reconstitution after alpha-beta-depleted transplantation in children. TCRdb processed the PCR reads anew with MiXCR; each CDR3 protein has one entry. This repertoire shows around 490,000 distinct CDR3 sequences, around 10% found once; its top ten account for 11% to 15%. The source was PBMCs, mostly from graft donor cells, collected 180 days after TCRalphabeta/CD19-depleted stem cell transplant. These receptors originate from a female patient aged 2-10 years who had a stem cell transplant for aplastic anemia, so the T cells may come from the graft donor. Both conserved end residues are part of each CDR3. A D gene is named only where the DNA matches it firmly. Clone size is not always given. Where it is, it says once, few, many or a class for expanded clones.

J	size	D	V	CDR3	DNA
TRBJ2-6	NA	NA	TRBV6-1	CASRRGRSGANVLTF	TGTGCCAGCAGGAGGGGACGCTCTGGGGCCAACGTCCTGACTTTC
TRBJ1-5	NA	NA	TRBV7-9	CASSLGGHNQPQHF	TGTGCCAGCAGCTTAGGAGGGCATAATCAGCCCCAGCATTTT
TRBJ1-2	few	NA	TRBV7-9	CASSLALAERYGYTF	TGTGCCAGCAGCTTAGCCCTCGCCGAAAGGTATGGCTACACCTTC
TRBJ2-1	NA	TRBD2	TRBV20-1	CSARVIGAGGPQNEQFF	TGCAGTGCTAGAGTGATAGGAGCGGGAGGGCCTCAGAATGAGCAGTTCTTC
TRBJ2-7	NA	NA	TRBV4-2	CASRPQGSHEQYF	TGTGCCAGCAGACCACAGGGCTCCCACGAGCAGTACTTC
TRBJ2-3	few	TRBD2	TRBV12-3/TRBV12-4	CASSFSWTSGRDTQYF	TGTGCCAGCAGTTTTTCCTGGACTAGCGGGAGAGATACGCAGTATTTT
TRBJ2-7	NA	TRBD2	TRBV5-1	CASSLRTSDEQYF	TGCGCCAGCAGCTTGAGGACTAGCGACGAGCAGTACTTC
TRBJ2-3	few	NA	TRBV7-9	CASSPRGGTLGDTQYF	TGTGCCAGCAGCCCCCGAGGTGGGACCTTAGGGGATACGCAGTATTTT
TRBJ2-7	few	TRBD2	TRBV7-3	CASSRDYTYEQYF	TGTGCCAGCAGCCGGGACTACACCTACGAGCAGTACTTC
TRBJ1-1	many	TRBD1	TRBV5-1	CASSLEGTGRTEAFF	TGCGCCAGCAGCTTGGAGGGGACAGGGAGGACTGAAGCTTTCTTT
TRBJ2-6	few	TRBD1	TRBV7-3	CASQRTGLGSGANVLTF	TGTGCCAGCCAACGGACAGGCCTCGGCTCTGGGGCCAACGTCCTGACTTTC
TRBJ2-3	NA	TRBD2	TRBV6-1	CASRPTSGSADTQYF	TGTGCCAGCAGGCCAACTAGCGGGAGCGCAGATACGCAGTATTTT
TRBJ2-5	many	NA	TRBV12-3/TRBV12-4	CASSPTKRRSIQETQYF	TGTGCCAGCAGCCCCACGAAGAGGAGGAGTATCCAAGAGACCCAGTACTTC
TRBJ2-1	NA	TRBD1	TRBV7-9	CASSLGTGDGNEQFF	TGTGCCAGCAGCTTAGGGACAGGGGATGGAAATGAGCAGTTCTTC
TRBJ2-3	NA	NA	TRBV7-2	CASSKTELSDTQYF	TGTGCCAGCAGCAAAACAGAGCTCTCGGATACGCAGTATTTT
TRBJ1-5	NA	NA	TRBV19	CASKGGFNQPQHF	TGTGCCAGTAAGGGGGGATTTAATCAGCCCCAGCATTTT
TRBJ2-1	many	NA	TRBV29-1	CSVGGGLYNEQFF	TGCAGCGTCGGAGGGGGACTATACAATGAGCAGTTCTTC
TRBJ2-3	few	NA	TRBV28	CASSFPLVATSTDTQYF	TGTGCCAGCAGTTTCCCTTTGGTAGCAACAAGCACAGATACGCAGTATTTT
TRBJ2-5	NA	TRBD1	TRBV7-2	CASSVLRGYQETQYF	TGTGCCAGCAGCGTACTCAGGGGGTACCAAGAGACCCAGTACTTC
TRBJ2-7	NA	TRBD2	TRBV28	CASSFLAVYQQYF	TGTGCCAGCAGTTTCCTAGCGGTCTACCAGCAGTACTTC
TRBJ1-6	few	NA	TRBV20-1	CSARDKTPNNSPLHF	TGCAGTGCTAGAGACAAGACACCCAATAATTCACCCCTCCACTTT
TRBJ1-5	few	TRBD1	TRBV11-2	CASSKDRGQPQHF	TGTGCCAGCAGCAAGGACAGGGGTCAGCCCCAGCATTTT
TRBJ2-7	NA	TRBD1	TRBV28	CASRTGTGTYEQYF	TGTGCCAGCAGGACCGGGACAGGGACCTACGAGCAGTACTTC
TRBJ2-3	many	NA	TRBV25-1	CASSERVTDTQYF	TGTGCCAGCAGTGAGAGGGTTACAGATACGCAGTATTTT
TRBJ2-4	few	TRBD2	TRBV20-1	CSAPPTSGRQLAKNIQYF	TGCAGTGCCCCCCCGACTAGCGGGAGGCAACTAGCCAAAAACATTCAGTACTTC
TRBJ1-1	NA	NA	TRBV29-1	CSVRETAYTEAFF	TGCAGCGTCCGAGAGACAGCGTACACTGAAGCTTTCTTT
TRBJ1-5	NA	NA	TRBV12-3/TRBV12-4	CASRERGQPQHF	TGTGCCAGCAGGGAGAGGGGACAGCCCCAGCATTTT
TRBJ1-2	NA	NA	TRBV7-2	CASSYRPYEGYTF	TGTGCCAGCAGCTACAGACCCTATGAGGGCTACACCTTC
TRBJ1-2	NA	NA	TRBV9	CASSVGRTAGYTF	TGTGCCAGCAGCGTAGGGAGGACGGCGGGCTACACCTTC
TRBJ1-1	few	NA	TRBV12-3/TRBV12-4	CASSSGVPFFNTEAFF	TGTGCCAGCAGTTCCGGGGTCCCCTTTTTTAACACTGAAGCTTTCTTT
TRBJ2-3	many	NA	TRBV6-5	CASSIQGDTQYF	TGTGCCAGCAGTATCCAGGGGGATACGCAGTATTTT
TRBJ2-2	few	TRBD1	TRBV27	CASRTDRVWMKNTGELFF	TGTGCCAGCAGGACGGACAGGGTGTGGATGAAGAACACCGGGGAGCTGTTTTTT
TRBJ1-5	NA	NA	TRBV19	CASSIGGGRRNQPQHF	TGTGCCAGTAGTATAGGGGGAGGACGGCGAAATCAGCCCCAGCATTTT
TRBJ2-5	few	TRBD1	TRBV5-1	CASKNTGGAETQYF	TGCGCCAGCAAAAATACAGGGGGCGCCGAGACCCAGTACTTC
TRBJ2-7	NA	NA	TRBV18	CASSSHEGPHEQYF	TGTGCCAGCTCATCCCATGAGGGCCCCCACGAGCAGTACTTC
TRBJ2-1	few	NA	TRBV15	CATLAYNEQFF	TGTGCCACCCTAGCCTACAATGAGCAGTTCTTC
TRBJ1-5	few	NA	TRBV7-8	CASSSSRPQGPGLSNQPQHF	TGTGCCAGCAGCTCTTCGCGCCCGCAGGGCCCAGGTTTGAGCAATCAGCCCCAGCATTTT
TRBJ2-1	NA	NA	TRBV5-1	CASSLSGANSYNEQFF	TGCGCCAGCAGCCTTTCCGGGGCAAACTCCTACAATGAGCAGTTCTTC
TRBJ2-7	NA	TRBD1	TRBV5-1	CASSPMTGSGEQYF	TGCGCCAGCAGCCCGATGACAGGGTCGGGCGAGCAGTACTTC
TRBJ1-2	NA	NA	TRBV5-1	CASSNLHRDRGYTF	TGCGCCAGCAGCAACCTACACAGGGATCGCGGCTACACCTTC
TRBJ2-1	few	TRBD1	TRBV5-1	CASSRTGANEQFF	TGCGCCAGCAGCCGGACAGGGGCGAATGAGCAGTTCTTC
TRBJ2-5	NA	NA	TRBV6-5	CASSYLVQETQYF	TGTGCCAGCAGTTATTTGGTACAAGAGACCCAGTACTTC
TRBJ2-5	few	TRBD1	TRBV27	CASSLIWTGVETQYF	TGTGCCAGCAGTTTAATCTGGACAGGGGTAGAGACCCAGTACTTC
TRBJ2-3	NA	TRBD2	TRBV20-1	CSARVQLGAGGVTDTQYF	TGCAGTGCTAGAGTCCAGTTGGGGGCGGGAGGGGTCACAGATACGCAGTATTTT
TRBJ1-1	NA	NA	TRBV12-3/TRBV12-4	CASSLKQPNTEAFF	TGTGCCAGCAGTTTGAAACAGCCGAACACTGAAGCTTTCTTT
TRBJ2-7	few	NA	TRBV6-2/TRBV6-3	CASSPEYEQYF	TGTGCCAGCAGTCCCGAATACGAGCAGTACTTC